This T cell receptor beta chain came from a study of molecular identifiers for immune sequencing clone quantification. The CDR3 loop spans 16 amino acids. Germline lookup yields CDR1 LGHDT and CDR2 YNNKEL (reference sequence). The V end was cut by 0 bases, the J end by 5 bases, with 16 bases between. Naive CD8 T cells were picked out by sorting for CD8+CD4-CCR7+CD45RA+. Study outcomes and limitations: Clones of above 20 RNA copies carried over 99% of effector molecules; in naive cells they carried under 1%. Spiked TCR RNA from one Jurkat cell reportedly showed up when mixed among some 1 million naive cells.

Comments on this clonotype: Its specificity is unknown.

A single record per CDR3 protein comes from TCRdb applying MiXCR to the PCR reads. Of under 800,000 distinct CDR3 sequences detected, over 25% appear once; the ten largest clones hold about 0.73%. The rearrangement links TRBV3-1 to TRBJ2-5; D may correspond to TRBD1 or TRBD2 (6 bases each). The sequence was obtained from a human donor in good health. Some libraries in this study had Jurkat cell RNA spiked in. Sample: naive CD8+ T cells from blood, with Jurkat cell RNA spiked in. Subset of the sample: FACS-sorted CD8+CD4-CCR7+CD45RA+ naive T cells. The CDR3 DNA follows: TGTGCCAGCAGCCAAGATCGGGGGCAGGGGCAGGAGACCCAGTACTTC. As protein: CASSQDRGQGQETQYF.